Included here is one TCR beta chain sequence, with context. What it binds is unknown. The treatment here: oral pan-JAK inhibitor, 5-10 mg twice daily. Those with alopecia areata gave lesional scalp punch biopsies and peripheral blood. The sample comes from a study of CD8+ T cells in alopecia areata. The CDR3 extends over 13 amino acids. In germline, CDR1 is LNHNV, CDR2 YYDKDF (reference sequence). V was cut by 0 bases and J by 11 bases, with 13 bases left in between. It was cDNA, reverse transcribed from extracted RNA, that served as the sequencing template. Only in-frame clones appear in the TCRdb table, and some are missing; sequencing was by immunoSEQ multiplex PCR. Here the sample spans approximately 120,000 clones, over 60% being singletons. Notes on the study in general: Expanded CD8+ clones among the top 100, as well as scalp clonality, were significantly decreased by tofacitinib. Many expanded lesional clones stayed in scalp and blood while on tofacitinib.

The sample in question was CD4+ T cells sorted from blood, obtained at week 4, from a patient treated with tofacitinib. The J gene is TRBJ1-1, the V gene TRBV15; weak D call: TRBD1 (6 bases). The TCR was taken from a human donor with alopecia areata. The CDR3 protein is CATSRDHGGAAFF. In nucleotides, the CDR3 is TGTGCCACCAGCAGAGATCATGGGGGGGCGGCTTTCTTT.